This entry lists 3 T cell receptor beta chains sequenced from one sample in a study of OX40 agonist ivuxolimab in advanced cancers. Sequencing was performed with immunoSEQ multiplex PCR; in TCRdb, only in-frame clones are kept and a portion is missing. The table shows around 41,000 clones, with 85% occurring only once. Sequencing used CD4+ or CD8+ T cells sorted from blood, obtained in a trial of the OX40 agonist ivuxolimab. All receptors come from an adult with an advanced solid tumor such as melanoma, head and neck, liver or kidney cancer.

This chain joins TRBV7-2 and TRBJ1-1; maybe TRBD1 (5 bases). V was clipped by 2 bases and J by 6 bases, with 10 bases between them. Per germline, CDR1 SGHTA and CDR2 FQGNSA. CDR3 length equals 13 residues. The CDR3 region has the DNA TGTGCCAGCAGCTTAAAGGGGTCGGCTGAAGCTTTCTTT. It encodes CASSLKGSAEAFF.

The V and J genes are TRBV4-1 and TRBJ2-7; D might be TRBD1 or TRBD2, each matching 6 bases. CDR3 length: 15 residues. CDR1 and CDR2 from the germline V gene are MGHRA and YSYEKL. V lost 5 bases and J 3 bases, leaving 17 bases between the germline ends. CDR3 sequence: CASSYQLGGGYEQYF. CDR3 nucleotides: TGCGCCAGCAGCTATCAATTAGGAGGGGGCTACGAGCAGTACTTC.

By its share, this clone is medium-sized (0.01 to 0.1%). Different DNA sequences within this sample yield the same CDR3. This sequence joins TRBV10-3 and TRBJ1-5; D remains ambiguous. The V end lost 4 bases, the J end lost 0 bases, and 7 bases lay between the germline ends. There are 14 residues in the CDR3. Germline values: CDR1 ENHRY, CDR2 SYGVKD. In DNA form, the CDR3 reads TGTGCCATCAGTGGGCAGGCTAGCAATCAGCCCCAGCATTTT. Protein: CAISGQASNQPQHF.